Shown below are 26 T cell receptor beta chains from a single sample sequenced in a study of multiple sclerosis patients with progressive multifocal leukoencephalopathy. Sequencing was performed with immunoSEQ multiplex PCR; in TCRdb, only in-frame clones are kept and a portion is missing. The sample consists of about 32,000 clones, approximately 90% of them appearing once. The time point here: time of PML onset. This specimen consisted of PBMCs, obtained from a patient treated with natalizumab. These receptor sequences come from a woman in her forties with progressive multifocal leukoencephalopathy.

The CDR3 reads CASMETRGTGELFF. CDR3 sequence (DNA): TGTGCCAGCATGGAAACACGGGGCACCGGGGAGCTGTTTTTT. The rearrangement uses TRBV2 and TRBJ2-2; D might be TRBD2 (5 bases). The germline CDR1 and CDR2 sequences are SNHLY and FYNNEI. The V and J ends lost 7 bases and 4 bases respectively, with 13 bases between them. The CDR3 runs to 14 residues.

V and J are TRBV4-3 and TRBJ1-6; tentative D call: TRBD1 (6 bases). The CDR3 consists of 16 residues. The germline V gene has CDR1 LGHNA and CDR2 YSLEER. The V end was cut by 6 bases, the J end by 0 bases, with 12 bases between. In DNA, the CDR3 is TGCGCCAGCAGACGGGGGCCGAGCTCCTATAATTCACCCCTCCACTTT. Amino acid sequence: CASRRGPSSYNSPLHF.

The J gene is TRBJ1-1, the V gene TRBV5-1, with D hard to call. V dropped 0 bases and J dropped 5 bases, with 8 bases sitting between them. CDR1 is SGHRS and CDR2 is YFSETQ in the germline V gene. The CDR3 has 13 amino acids. The CDR3 region is CASSLGGRTEAFF. CDR3 in DNA: TGCGCCAGCAGCTTGGGGGGAAGGACTGAAGCTTTCTTT.

The rearrangement uses TRBV19 and TRBJ1-2; 9 bases agree with TRBD1. Trimming at V came to 6 bases and at J to 2 bases, leaving 7 bases not matched to a gene. The germline gives CDR1 LNHDA, CDR2 SQIVND (reference sequence). The CDR3 loop spans 15 amino acids. The CDR3 loop is CASSLEGQGNYGYTF. The CDR3 DNA reads TGTGCCAGTAGCCTGGAGGGACAGGGAAACTATGGCTACACCTTC.

J is TRBJ2-2 and V is TRBV9; D might be TRBD1 (6 bases). CDR3 length equals 15 residues. Germline V CDR1 and CDR2: SGDLS, YYNGEE. Trimming stripped 2 bases from V and 3 bases from J, with 11 bases between. The CDR3 sequence is CASSVGPGDTGELFF. The CDR3 DNA reads as TGTGCCAGCAGCGTCGGACCAGGGGACACCGGGGAGCTGTTTTTT.

The V gene is TRBV28, the J gene TRBJ2-1, with 9 positions matching TRBD1. The CDR3 runs 14 residues. Per germline, CDR1 MDHEN and CDR2 SYDVKM. After removal of 5 bases from V and 8 bases from J, the junction contained 7 bases not matched to a gene. This chain's CDR3 is CASSGGTGPDEQFF. CDR3 DNA: TGTGCCAGCAGTGGGGGGACAGGGCCCGATGAGCAGTTCTTC.

CDR3 nucleotide sequence: TGTGCCAGCAGCCCTACCAGGCCAGGGAAGTCCGGGGGAGAGACCCAGTACTTC. Translation gives CASSPTRPGKSGGETQYF. The genes are TRBV7-8 and TRBJ2-5; D perhaps matches TRBD2 (6 bases). This CDR3 comprises 18 residues. Trimming cost V 5 bases and J 4 bases, with 26 bases left between them. Germline V CDR1 and CDR2: SGHVS, FQNEAQ.

V gene TRBV7-9 combines with J gene TRBJ1-2, with D maybe TRBD1 (5 bases). Germline CDR1 is SEHNR and CDR2 is FQNEAQ (reference sequence). The CDR3 runs 13 residues. V was pared by 1 base and J by 3 bases, with 6 bases between. The CDR3 DNA reads as TGTGCCAGCAGCTTAGGACAGCACTATGGCTACACCTTC. Encoded protein: CASSLGQHYGYTF.

In DNA form, the CDR3 reads TGTGCCAGCAGCTTATTTGGGACAGATAGCAATCAGCCCCAGCATTTT. It codes for CASSLFGTDSNQPQHF. The chain recombines TRBV11-2 with TRBJ1-5, with 7 bases lining up with TRBD1. The CDR3 spans 16 residues. Looked up from germline, CDR1 is SGHAT and CDR2 is FQNNGV. V lost 2 bases to trimming and J lost 0 bases; unmatched junction nucleotides: 4.

The chain joins TRBV5-1 to TRBJ2-6, with 10 bases lining up with TRBD1. This CDR3 spans 18 amino acids. V trimming: 4 bases; J trimming: 1 base; junction bases outside the gene matches: 8. Looked up from germline, CDR1 is SGHRS and CDR2 is YFSETQ. The CDR3 nucleotides are TGCGCCAGCAGCCATGCCGGGGACAGGGGATCTGGGGCCAACGTCCTGACTTTC. The encoded protein is CASSHAGDRGSGANVLTF.

This clone was found a few times. The V call is TRBV7-9, the J call TRBJ1-4; D call uncertain. The V gene lost 4 bases and the J gene lost 0 bases, with 6 bases spanning the gap. Germline V gene sequence: CDR1 SEHNR, CDR2 FQNEAQ (reference sequence). CDR3 size: 14 residues. CDR3: CASSSGPTNEKLFF. For the CDR3, the DNA is TGTGCCAGCAGCTCCGGACCAACTAATGAAAAACTGTTTTTT.

The CDR3 DNA is TGCAGCGTTGGACAGGGGGCGCATGGAAACACCATATATTTT. It is translated as CSVGQGAHGNTIYF. This rearrangement joins TRBV29-1 to TRBJ1-3, with 10 bases lining up with TRBD1. The CDR3 is 14 amino acids. V lost 4 bases to trimming and J lost 3 bases; unmatched junction nucleotides: 3. The V gene's germline CDR1 is SQVTM and CDR2 ANQGSEA. Combining the CDR3 with reference TRBV29-1 and TRBJ1-3 gives the whole variable domain SAVISQKPSRDICQRGTSLTIQCQVDSQVTMMFWYRQQPGQSLTLIATANQGSEATYESGFVIDKFPISRPNLTFSTLTVSNMSPEDSSIYLCSVGQGAHGNTIYFGEGSWLTVV.

The J gene is TRBJ1-2, the V gene TRBV19; 7 bases map to TRBD1. The CDR3 extends over 12 amino acids. V trimming: 7 bases; J trimming: 4 bases; junction bases outside the gene matches: 3. Per germline, CDR1 LNHDA and CDR2 SQIVND (reference sequence). CDR3 nucleotide sequence: TGTGCCAGTAAGCGACAGGGCTATGGCTACACCTTC. Protein: CASKRQGYGYTF. Full variable domain (remainder filled in from reference TRBV19 and TRBJ1-2): DGGITQSPKYLFRKEGQNVTLSCEQNLNHDAMYWYRQDPGQGLRLIYYSQIVNDFQKGDIAEGYSVSREKKESFPLTVTSAQKNPTAFYLCASKRQGYGYTFGSGTRLTVV.

The genes are TRBV18 and TRBJ2-1; TRBD1 agrees at 9 bases. Germline values: CDR1 KGHSH, CDR2 LQKENI. The junction had 0 bases not matched to a gene; V was cut back by 3 bases and J by 0 bases. This CDR3 contains 15 residues. CDR3 coding DNA: TGTGCCAGCTCACCGGACAGGGGCTCCTACAATGAGCAGTTCTTC. This sequence encodes CASSPDRGSYNEQFF.

V is TRBV2 and J is TRBJ2-1; D is unresolved. Trimming took off 1 base at V and 8 bases at J, with 21 bases between the two ends. Germline assignment: CDR1 SNHLY and CDR2 FYNNEI. The CDR3 totals 17 residues. CDR3 sequence: CASSEGEGFAGRDEQFF. CDR3 in DNA: TGTGCCAGCAGTGAAGGTGAAGGGTTTGCAGGACGGGATGAGCAGTTCTTC. Filled out from reference TRBV2 and TRBJ2-1, the complete variable domain reads EPEVTQTPSHQVTQMGQEVILRCVPISNHLYFYWYRQILGQKVEFLVSFYNNEISEKSEIFDDQFSVERPDGSNFTLKIRSTKLEDSAMYFCASSEGEGFAGRDEQFFGPGTRLTVL.

The V and J genes are TRBV5-5 and TRBJ1-1; D uncertain. V lost 4 bases and J 0 bases, leaving 7 bases between the germline ends. Germline assignment: CDR1 SGHKS and CDR2 YYEKEE (reference sequence). The CDR3 loop spans 13 amino acids. The CDR3 bases are TGTGCCAGCAGCCGACTTATGAACACTGAAGCTTTCTTT. Amino acids: CASSRLMNTEAFF.

The chain is built from TRBV19 and TRBJ2-1, with a tentative D call TRBD1 (5 bases). The CDR3 loop spans 15 amino acids. Germline V lookup: CDR1 LNHDA, CDR2 SQIVND (reference sequence). V shed 0 bases and J shed 6 bases, with 12 bases lying between them. The CDR3 bases are TGTGCCAGTAGTATAGACAGGGTGTGGGGCAATGAGCAGTTCTTC. It yields the protein CASSIDRVWGNEQFF.

The chain joins TRBV7-6 to TRBJ2-3; D ambiguous. The V gene's germline CDR1 is SGHVS and CDR2 FNYEAQ. This CDR3 contains 15 residues. Trimming removed 1 base from V and 2 bases from J, with 10 bases in between. The CDR3, as DNA: TGTGCCAGCAGCTTAGGCAGTGTCCCCACAGATACGCAGTATTTT. This translates into CASSLGSVPTDTQYF.

The V call is TRBV6-4, the J call TRBJ1-3; TRBD1 agrees at 7 bases. Per the germline V gene, CDR1 is MRHNA and CDR2 is SNTAGT. This CDR3 comprises 15 residues. Trimming removed 4 bases from V and 2 bases from J; junction bases left unmatched: 5. CDR3 in amino acids: CASSVTGEAGNTIYF. CDR3 coding DNA: TGTGCCAGCAGTGTCACAGGGGAGGCTGGAAACACCATATATTTT.

The chain links TRBV11-3 to TRBJ2-1; perhaps TRBD2 as D (6 bases). Germline CDR1 reads SGHNT; CDR2 reads YENEEA. The CDR3 runs to 15 residues. Trimming took off 5 bases at V and 4 bases at J, with 15 bases between the two ends. This CDR3 is CASSRDSGVYNEQFF. CDR3 DNA: TGTGCCAGCAGCCGGGACTCGGGGGTATACAATGAGCAGTTCTTC. The complete variable domain, with remaining parts taken from reference TRBV11-3 and TRBJ2-1, reads EAGVVQSPRYKIIEKKQPVAFWCNPISGHNTLYWYLQNLGQGPELLIRYENEEAVDDSQLPKDRFSAERLKGVDSTLKIQPAELGDSAVYLCASSRDSGVYNEQFFGPGTRLTVL.

The rearrangement links TRBV28 to TRBJ2-1; TRBD2 matches at 10 bases. V shed 4 bases, J shed 4 bases, and the junction held 13 bases outside the gene matches. This CDR3 has 18 amino acids. Germline V gene lookup returns CDR1 MDHEN and CDR2 SYDVKM. The CDR3 protein is CASSSWTSGLSLYNEQFF. The CDR3 region has the DNA TGTGCCAGCAGTTCATGGACTAGCGGTCTTTCCCTTTACAATGAGCAGTTCTTC.

The gene calls are TRBV7-2 and TRBJ1-1, with D hard to call. V was cut by 2 bases and J by 5 bases, with 12 bases left in between. Germline V gives CDR1 SGHTA, CDR2 FQGNSA. The length of the CDR3 is 14 residues. CDR3 loop: CASSLNAGRTEAFF. In DNA, the CDR3 is TGTGCCAGCAGCTTAAATGCAGGACGTACTGAAGCTTTCTTT.

The chain links TRBV5-1 to TRBJ2-3; 7 bases are a match to TRBD1. Germline trimming cut 4 bases from V and 2 bases from J; bases unmatched to any gene: 4. Germline V gene sequence: CDR1 SGHRS, CDR2 YFSETQ. There are 14 residues in the CDR3. CDR3 sequence: CASSDGQATDTQYF. The CDR3 DNA reads TGCGCCAGCAGCGACGGACAGGCCACAGATACGCAGTATTTT.

The chain links TRBV5-8 to TRBJ1-6, with 10 bases fitting TRBD1. CDR3 length: 19 residues. V trimming: 4 bases; J trimming: 8 bases; junction bases outside the gene matches: 18. Per the germline V gene, CDR1 is SGHTS and CDR2 is YDEGEE. The CDR3 DNA follows: TGTGCCAGCAGCCCGGAGTTCCCGGGACAGGGGACGATGGATTCACCCCTCCACTTT. Amino acids: CASSPEFPGQGTMDSPLHF.

The genes are TRBV7-2 and TRBJ2-1; 11 positions match TRBD2. This CDR3 region has 19 residues. V lost 3 bases and J lost 1; bases outside the gene matches: 11. Germline V lookup: CDR1 SGHTA, CDR2 FQGNSA. The CDR3 is CASSFTGTSGASSYNEQFF. The CDR3 DNA sequence: TGTGCCAGCAGCTTCACCGGGACTAGCGGTGCGAGTTCCTACAATGAGCAGTTCTTC.

This clone was recorded only once. The gene calls are TRBV12-5 and TRBJ2-7; D is ambiguous. Germline loops: CDR1 LGHNT, CDR2 FRNRAP. V shed 4 bases and J shed 1 base, with 5 bases lying between them. The CDR3 has 12 residues. The CDR3, as DNA: TGTGCTAGTGGTTCCCATTCCTACGAGCAGTACTTC. It is translated as CASGSHSYEQYF.